Given below is one T cell receptor beta chain in context. Its antigen is still unknown. PCR used 60 Vbeta primers and 13 Jbeta primers. Only in-frame clones appear in the TCRdb table, and some are missing; sequencing was by immunoSEQ multiplex PCR. The sample consists of some 120,000 clones, roughly four fifths of them appearing once. This record comes from a study of cytomegalovirus exposure and HLA in healthy donors. Notes on the study in general: In a later analysis, the majority of CMV-associated beta chains seemingly showed HLA restriction.

The CDR3 totals 15 residues. With 5 bases clipped from V and 3 bases from J, the junction kept 8 bases outside the gene matches. Germline V gives CDR1 SGHAT, CDR2 FQNNGV. Sequenced material: PBMCs. This rearrangement joins TRBV11-2 to TRBJ2-7, with 9 bases lining up with TRBD2. The TCR sequence derives from a man aged 30 to 45 in good health and CMV-seropositive. The CDR3 DNA follows: TGTGCCAGCAGCAGAGCCGGGACTAGCAACTACGAGCAGTACGTC. It yields the protein CASSRAGTSNYEQYV.